Below, 25 T cell receptor beta chains from the same sample are listed, as sequenced in a study of blood T cell repertoires in COVID-19. This table comes from immunoSEQ multiplex PCR, and its TCRdb copy is limited to in-frame clones, with some not included. The sample includes approximately 300,000 clones, about 80% of them seen just once. The sample was peripheral blood. The receptor set was obtained from a person between 65 and 80 years old with COVID-19, enrolled during active disease.

This chain uses TRBV3-1 (or the pseudogene TRBV3-2) with TRBJ2-2; D is perhaps TRBD1 (5 bases). With 2 bases removed from V and 0 bases from J, the gap between germline ends came to 16 bases. The CDR3 is 18 residues long. Germline-derived CDR1 and CDR2 are LGHDT and YNNKEL (reference sequence). DNA for the CDR3: TGTGCCAGCAGCCAAAGAAAAGTCGACAGATCGAACACCGGGGAGCTGTTTTTT. This codes for CASSQRKVDRSNTGELFF.

The chain uses TRBV9 and TRBJ2-1; 10 bases are shared with TRBD1. V dropped 3 bases and J dropped 8; count of bases not matched to a gene: 23. CDR3 length: 20 residues. Germline V gives CDR1 SGDLS, CDR2 YYNGEE. The CDR3 DNA is TGTGCCAGCAGCGCGTTGGCCGAGTCCGGGACAGGGGATTTAACTTATGAGCAGTTCTTC. Its protein product is CASSALAESGTGDLTYEQFF.

The rearrangement joins TRBV5-1 to TRBJ1-2; TRBD1 aligns across 9 bases. The germline gives CDR1 SGHRS, CDR2 YFSETQ. With V trimmed by 0 bases and J by 8 bases, 8 bases remained unmatched. The length of the CDR3 is 15 residues. The CDR3 loop is CASSLAGTGTGGYTF. CDR3 bases: TGCGCCAGCAGCTTGGCCGGGACAGGGACCGGCGGCTACACCTTC.

The CDR3 DNA reads as TGTGCCAGCAGCTTGGACGGGAGCTCTGGGGCCAACGTCCTGACTTTC. Its protein is CASSLDGSSGANVLTF. The gene calls are TRBV5-4 and TRBJ2-6; TRBD2 is a possible D gene (6 bases). V was shortened by 0 bases and J by 0 bases, with 7 bases between the two germline ends. Germline V gives CDR1 SGHNT, CDR2 YYREEE (reference sequence). The CDR3 sequence is 16 residues long.

The chain joins TRBV3-1 (or the pseudogene TRBV3-2) to TRBJ1-4; 9 nucleotides match TRBD1. V trimming: 2 bases; J trimming: 8 bases; junction bases outside the gene matches: 15. Germline V CDR1 and CDR2: LGHDT, YNNKEL (reference sequence). This CDR3 spans 18 amino acids. Here the CDR3 DNA reads TGTGCCAGCAGCCAATCCAGAAATACGGGACAGGGTGTGGAAAAACTGTTTTTT. The encoded protein is CASSQSRNTGQGVEKLFF.

This clone was observed at least ten times. The chain joins TRBV2 to TRBJ2-1; 9 bases fit TRBD2. Germline CDR1 is SNHLY and CDR2 is FYNNEI. This CDR3 is 16 amino acids long. Unmatched junction bases numbered 5, after V lost 0 bases and J lost 5 bases. CDR3 residues: CASSEALSGRNNEQFF. The CDR3 nucleotides are TGTGCCAGCAGTGAAGCGCTAAGCGGGAGGAACAATGAGCAGTTCTTC.

The V and J genes are TRBV15 and TRBJ2-7, with 9 positions matching TRBD1. V trimming: 0 bases; J trimming: 1 base; junction bases outside the gene matches: 7. The CDR3 has 17 amino acids. CDR1 and CDR2 from the germline V gene are LNHNV and YYDKDF (reference sequence). CDR3 region: CATSRDLSGTGSYEQYF. Written as DNA, the CDR3 is TGTGCCACCAGCAGAGATCTTTCCGGGACAGGGTCCTACGAGCAGTACTTC.

The V call is TRBV19, the J call TRBJ2-5; TRBD1 matches at 7 bases. CDR3 size: 14 residues. The trim removed 1 base at V and 14 bases at J, leaving 13 bases unmatched. The germline V gene encodes CDR1 LNHDA and CDR2 SQIVND (reference sequence). The CDR3 sequence: CASSIARGQKHLYF. The CDR3 region has the DNA TGTGCCAGTAGTATAGCCAGGGGACAGAAACACCTATACTTC.

This clone was seen more than once but under ten times. The chain carries TRBV7-6 and TRBJ2-7; D gene ambiguous. V shed 0 bases and J shed 3 bases, with 9 bases lying between them. Per germline, CDR1 SGHVS and CDR2 FNYEAQ. The CDR3 contains 14 residues. CDR3 protein: CASSLAPQNYEQYF. Written as DNA, the CDR3 is TGTGCCAGCAGCTTAGCTCCGCAGAACTACGAGCAGTACTTC.

The rearrangement links TRBV12-3 or TRBV12-4 to TRBJ2-3; D ambiguous. Trimming cost V 5 bases and J 4 bases, with 7 bases left between them. The CDR3 totals 12 residues. The CDR3 loop reads CASSPVPDTQYF. The DNA for the CDR3 is TGTGCCAGCAGTCCCGTCCCAGATACGCAGTATTTT.

This clone was seen a single time. This rearrangement joins TRBV30 to TRBJ2-3, with a possible D match to TRBD2 (6 bases). The V end was cut by 5 bases, the J end by 4 bases, with 19 bases between. CDR1 and CDR2 from the germline V gene are GTSNPN and SVGIG (reference sequence). The CDR3 loop spans 15 amino acids. CDR3 in amino acids: CAWGLRAGGPDTQYF. The CDR3 nucleotides are TGTGCCTGGGGCCTCCGAGCCGGAGGGCCAGATACGCAGTATTTT.

The J gene is TRBJ1-6, the V gene TRBV9; 7 bases agree with TRBD1. The J segment lost 4 bases and the V segment lost 3 bases, leaving 10 bases of the junction unmatched. Germline V CDR1 and CDR2: SGDLS, YYNGEE. The CDR3 totals 17 residues. The CDR3 DNA sequence: TGTGCCAGCAGCGCGAGACAGGGAGATACGTATAATTCACCCCTCCACTTT. Translated: CASSARQGDTYNSPLHF.

The chain couples TRBV9 to TRBJ1-1, with D maybe TRBD1 (5 bases). The V end lost 0 bases, the J end lost 4 bases, and 10 bases lay between the germline ends. The CDR3 runs to 14 residues. Germline V CDR1 and CDR2: SGDLS, YYNGEE. The CDR3 DNA sequence: TGTGCCAGCAGCGTAGATGGGGGACTCACTGAAGCTTTCTTT. It translates to CASSVDGGLTEAFF.

This chain links TRBV29-1 with TRBJ2-5, with a possible D match to TRBD2 (7 bases). V lost 7 bases, J lost 5 bases, and 20 bases lay in between. Per the germline V gene, CDR1 is SQVTM and CDR2 is ANQGSEA. The CDR3 runs to 14 residues. CDR3 protein: CSAAPGGSLETQYF. The CDR3 DNA reads as TGCAGCGCCGCCCCGGGGGGCTCCTTGGAGACCCAGTACTTC.

V is TRBV5-1 and J is TRBJ1-6, with unresolved D. Germline V CDR1 and CDR2: SGHRS, YFSETQ. V was shortened by 0 bases and J by 4 bases, with 8 bases between the two germline ends. The CDR3 has 15 residues. The CDR3: CASSLESTYNSPLHF. The CDR3 DNA follows: TGCGCCAGCAGCTTGGAGTCCACTTATAATTCACCCCTCCACTTT.

The chain joins TRBV10-1 to TRBJ2-3; D is unclear. The V gene lost 7 bases and the J gene lost 1 base, with 24 bases spanning the gap. The CDR3 consists of 18 residues. Per germline, CDR1 WNHNN and CDR2 SYGVQD (reference sequence). CDR3 DNA: TGCGCCAGCACCCCCCCAGTAAGAAATCTCTCCTGCACAGATACGCAGTATTTT. Translating gives CASTPPVRNLSCTDTQYF.

There are many counts of this clone. The J gene is TRBJ2-7, the V gene TRBV2; a weak D match, TRBD1 (5 bases). Trimming took 8 bases from V and 0 from J, leaving 14 bases between them. Germline CDR1 reads SNHLY; CDR2 reads FYNNEI. This CDR3 contains 14 residues. CDR3: CASLQGFSSYEQYF. The CDR3, as DNA: TGTGCCAGCCTCCAGGGATTTAGCTCCTACGAGCAGTACTTC.

This clone was counted a few times. This rearrangement joins TRBV6-2 or TRBV6-3 to TRBJ2-7, with 13 bases that match TRBD2. The trim removed 5 bases at V and 2 bases at J, leaving 3 bases unmatched. The CDR3 has 15 amino acids. The V gene's germline CDR1 is MNHEY and CDR2 SVGEGT. CDR3 nucleotide sequence: TGTGCCAGCAGTGGGACTAGCGGGGCAACCTACGAGCAGTACTTC. It encodes CASSGTSGATYEQYF.

The sample holds many counts of this clone. The chain combines TRBV2 with TRBJ2-3, with D perhaps matching TRBD1 (5 bases). V was cut by 6 bases and J by 4 bases, with 14 bases left in between. Germline V gives CDR1 SNHLY, CDR2 FYNNEI. The CDR3 extends over 14 amino acids. CDR3 loop: CASSRRVVADTQYF. DNA for the CDR3: TGTGCCAGCAGCCGCAGGGTCGTGGCAGATACGCAGTATTTT.

Only a few counts were recorded for this clone. The chain carries TRBV6-1 and TRBJ1-5; D is uncertain. The CDR3 is 14 residues long. Deletions cut 3 bases from V and 7 bases from J, with 13 bases between. Germline V gene data show CDR1 as MNHNS and CDR2 as SASEGT. CDR3 loop: CASSDRSGGQPQHF. The CDR3, as DNA: TGTGCCAGCAGTGATCGTTCGGGCGGGCAGCCCCAGCATTTT.

This chain connects TRBV28 to TRBJ1-1; D gene unclear. The CDR3 spans 13 residues. Germline V gene lookup returns CDR1 MDHEN and CDR2 SYDVKM. Deletions cut 2 bases from V and 4 bases from J, with 8 bases between. The CDR3 sequence is CASSLPPGTEAFF. DNA of the CDR3: TGTGCCAGCAGTTTACCCCCGGGCACTGAAGCTTTCTTT.

This rearrangement joins TRBV4-3 to TRBJ1-4, with D unclear. The V end lost 0 bases, the J end lost 8 bases, and 16 bases lay between the germline ends. In germline, CDR1 is LGHNA, CDR2 YSLEER. CDR3 size: 16 residues. As DNA, the CDR3 is TGCGCCAGCAGCCAAGATGCCGTGGGAGTGCGCGAAAAACTGTTTTTT. This encodes CASSQDAVGVREKLFF.

The chain couples TRBV6-6 to TRBJ1-1; maybe TRBD1 (5 bases). The CDR3 sequence is 15 residues long. Trimming removed 5 bases at V and 5 bases at J, with 18 bases between. In germline, CDR1 is MNHNY, CDR2 SVGAGI (reference sequence). The CDR3 sequence is CASSPLGGAGTEAFF. CDR3 nucleotide sequence: TGTGCCAGCAGTCCCCTAGGAGGGGCGGGAACTGAAGCTTTCTTT.

V gene TRBV2 combines with J gene TRBJ2-4, with 7 bases fitting TRBD1. CDR1 and CDR2 from the germline V gene are SNHLY and FYNNEI. The ends lost 8 bases at V and 1 base at J; junction bases unmatched: 17. The CDR3 runs to 18 residues. The DNA for the CDR3 is TGTGCCAGCCTCCTACGACAGGGATTTACCGGGGCCAAAAACATTCAGTACTTC. It codes for CASLLRQGFTGAKNIQYF.

The rearrangement joins TRBV18 to TRBJ2-2; no firm D call. With 4 bases removed from V and 4 bases from J, the gap between germline ends came to 13 bases. CDR3 length equals 15 residues. Germline-derived CDR1 and CDR2 are KGHSH and LQKENI. The CDR3 region is CASSLVGPGTGELFF. Written as DNA, the CDR3 is TGTGCCAGCTCACTGGTAGGCCCGGGCACCGGGGAGCTGTTTTTT.